The entry below describes one T cell receptor (beta chain). Its antigen is currently not known. Base qualities are not recorded, but no much larger clone differs from it by a single base. The record originates from a study of control samples from healthy donors and cancer patients (dated by TCRdb to between 2020 and 2021). The library was obtained by the immunoSEQ multiplex PCR assay. TCRdb took over this immuneACCESS table, retaining in-frame rearrangements with V and J assigned. Such tables are incomplete; in checked studies, under half of the missing clones stem from an unresolved V gene, and the remainder is unexplained. In all, the sample holds 100,000 to 150,000 clones, and 90% of those were seen once. 2.5% to 3% of the sample lies in the top ten. From the cysteine through the phenylalanine, the CDR3 covers 16 amino acids. The sequence is cut down to CDR3 DNA, 48 bases in frame from base 1. The germline V gene sets CDR1 to SGHTA and CDR2 to FQGNSA. Germline trimming amounts to 1 base on V and 6 bases on J, with 11 as the count of junction bases outside the gene matches.

Sequenced input: blood. The chain links TRBV7-2 with TRBJ2-5; TRBD2 lines up with 7 middle nucleotides. This clonotype was obtained from a man between 40 and 49 years old in good health. The base sequence is TGTGCCAGCAGCTTAGTCAGCGGGGCTCTCGAGAAGACCCAGTACTTC. This gives the protein CASSLVSGALEKTQYF. The full variable domain, with segments outside the CDR3 supplied by the reference TRBV7-2 and TRBJ2-5 proteins, appears as GAGVSQSPSNKVTEKGKDVELRCDPISGHTALYWYRQSLGQGLEFLIYFQGNSAPDKSGLPSDRFSAERTGGSVSTLTIQRTQQEDSAVYLCASSLVSGALEKTQYFGPGTRLLVL.